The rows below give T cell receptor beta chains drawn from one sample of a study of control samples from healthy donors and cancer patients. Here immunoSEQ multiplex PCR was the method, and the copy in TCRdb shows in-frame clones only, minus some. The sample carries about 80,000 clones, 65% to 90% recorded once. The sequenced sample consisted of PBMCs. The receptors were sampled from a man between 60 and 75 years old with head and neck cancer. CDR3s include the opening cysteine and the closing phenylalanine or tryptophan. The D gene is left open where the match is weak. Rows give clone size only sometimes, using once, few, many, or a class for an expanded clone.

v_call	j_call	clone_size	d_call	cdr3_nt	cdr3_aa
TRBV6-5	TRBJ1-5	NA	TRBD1	TGTGCCAGCACCATGGACAGGGGATGGGGAGTCCAGCATTTT	CASTMDRGWGVQHF
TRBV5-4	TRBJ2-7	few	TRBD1	TGTGCCAGCAGCCAGGGGACAGAATACGAGCAGTACTTC	CASSQGTEYEQYF
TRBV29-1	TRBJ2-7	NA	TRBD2	TGCAGCGTCCAGGCGGGGGTAAGCCACGAGCAGTACTTC	CSVQAGVSHEQYF
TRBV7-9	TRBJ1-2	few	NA	TGTGCCAGCAGCTCTCTTTGGGACTATGGCTACACCTTC	CASSSLWDYGYTF
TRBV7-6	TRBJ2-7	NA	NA	TGTGCCAGCAGCCGCGGGACCTCCTACGAGCAGTACTTC	CASSRGTSYEQYF
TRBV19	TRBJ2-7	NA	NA	TGTGCCACTTCCCTGCCCGGGGGTCAACCCTACGAGCAGTACTTC	CATSLPGGQPYEQYF
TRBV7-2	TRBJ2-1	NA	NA	TGTGCCAGCAGGACGAGGACGGGAAGCTCCTACAATGAGCAGTTCTTC	CASRTRTGSSYNEQFF
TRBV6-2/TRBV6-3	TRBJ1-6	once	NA	TGTGCCAGCAGTTCCTCCGGATGGAAGCAACCGAATTCACCCCTCCACTTT	CASSSSGWKQPNSPLHF
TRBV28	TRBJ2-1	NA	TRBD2	TGTGCCAGCAGTTTGGGCGGGAGGGCCTATGAGCAGTTCTTC	CASSLGGRAYEQFF
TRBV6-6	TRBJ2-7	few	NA	TGTGCCAGCAGTTACAGGGACCCACCCTACGAGCAGTACTTC	CASSYRDPPYEQYF
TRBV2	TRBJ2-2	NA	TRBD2	TGTGCCAGCAGACCGGGACTAGCGTACACCGGGGAGCTGTTTTTT	CASRPGLAYTGELFF
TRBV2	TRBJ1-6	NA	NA	TGTGCCAGCTTGGGGCTCTCCTATAATTCACCCCTCCACTTT	CASLGLSYNSPLHF
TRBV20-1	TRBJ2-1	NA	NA	TGCAGTGCTAGCGTGACCCTGCAGTTCTTC	CSASVTLQFF
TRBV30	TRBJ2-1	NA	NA	TGTGCCTGGAGCGCAGGAAGAGGCTACAATGAGCAGTTCTTC	CAWSAGRGYNEQFF
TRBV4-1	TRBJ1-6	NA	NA	TGCGCCAGCAGCCCCCAGGAATCCTATAATTCACCCCTCCACTTT	CASSPQESYNSPLHF
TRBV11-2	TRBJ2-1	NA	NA	TGTGCCAGCAGCCGGACAGACAATGAGCAGTTCTTC	CASSRTDNEQFF
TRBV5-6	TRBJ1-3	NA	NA	TGTGCCAGCAGCTTGCCGGGGCTCCAGGGCACCATATATTTT	CASSLPGLQGTIYF
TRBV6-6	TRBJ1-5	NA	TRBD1	TGTGCCAGCAGTAACCGTGGGACAGGTCCCAATCAGCCCCAGCATTTT	CASSNRGTGPNQPQHF
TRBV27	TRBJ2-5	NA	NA	TGTGCCAGCAGTTTATCAACGGGGCTATTCGGGACCCAGTACTTC	CASSLSTGLFGTQYF
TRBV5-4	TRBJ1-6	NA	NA	TGTGCCAGCAGCTTGGGCGGGGGCGGTATGGGGTCACCCCTCCACTTT	CASSLGGGGMGSPLHF
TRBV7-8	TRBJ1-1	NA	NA	TGTGCCAGCAGCTTCCGACAGGCGCAGAACACTGAAGCTTTCTTT	CASSFRQAQNTEAFF
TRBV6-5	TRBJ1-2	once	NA	TGTGCCAGCACCAATCAACGGGGGGCGCGGGGCTACACCTTC	CASTNQRGARGYTF
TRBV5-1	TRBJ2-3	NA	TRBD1	TGCGCCAGCAGCATTCAGGGGGCGGCAGATACGCAGTATTTT	CASSIQGAADTQYF
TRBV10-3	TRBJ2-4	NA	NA	TGTGCCATCAGTGAAAGGACAGAAAACATTCAGTACTTC	CAISERTENIQYF
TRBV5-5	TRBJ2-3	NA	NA	TGTGCCAGCAGCCGCTTAATCAGCGGACACACAGATACGCAGTATTTT	CASSRLISGHTDTQYF
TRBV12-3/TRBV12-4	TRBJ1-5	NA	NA	TGTGCCAGCAGTTCCGGAGATAATCAGCCCCAGCATTTT	CASSSGDNQPQHF
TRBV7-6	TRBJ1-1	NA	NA	TGTGCCAGCAGTACCGCCATGAACACTGAAGCTTTCTTT	CASSTAMNTEAFF
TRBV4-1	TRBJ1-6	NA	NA	TGCGCCAGCAGCCAACGACCTCCAGTCGACGGGGGGATTTCACCCCTCCACTTT	CASSQRPPVDGGISPLHF
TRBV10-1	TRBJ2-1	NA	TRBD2	TGCGCCAGCAGTGGGGACGTCAGCGGGATGTGGGGTCAGCAGTTCTTC	CASSGDVSGMWGQQFF
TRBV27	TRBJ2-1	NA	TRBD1	TGTGCCAGCACCCCTTGGGGGGGACAGGGAGGGTACAATGAGCAGTTCTTC	CASTPWGGQGGYNEQFF
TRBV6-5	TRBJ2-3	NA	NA	TGTGCCAGCAGAAGAACAGGGTCCGGCACAGATACGCAGTATTTT	CASRRTGSGTDTQYF
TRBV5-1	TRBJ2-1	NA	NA	TGCGCCAGCAGCTTGGCCCGCCAAAGCGAGGATGAGCAGTTCTTC	CASSLARQSEDEQFF
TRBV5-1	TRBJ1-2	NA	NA	TGCGCCAGCAGCCCGGATGGGGGCTATGGCTACACCTTC	CASSPDGGYGYTF
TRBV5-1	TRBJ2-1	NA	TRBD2	TGCGCCAGCCGGCAAACTAGCGGGAGGGCCCATGAGCAGTTCTTC	CASRQTSGRAHEQFF
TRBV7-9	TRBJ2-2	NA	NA	TGTGCCAGCAGCCCCCGACGATCAAGCGCGGGGTACACCGGGGAGCTGTTTTTT	CASSPRRSSAGYTGELFF
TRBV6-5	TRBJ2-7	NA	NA	TGTGCCAGCAGTTACAGTTCAGCGTTTAGCTCCTACGAGCAGTACTTC	CASSYSSAFSSYEQYF
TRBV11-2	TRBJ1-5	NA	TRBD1	TGTGCCAGCAGCTTAGGAGGGGGCCGCTTGTCGGAGCCCCAGCATTTT	CASSLGGGRLSEPQHF
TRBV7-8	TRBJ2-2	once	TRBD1	TGTGCCAGCAGCTTAGGGAACAGGGGGACCGGGGAGCTGTTTTTT	CASSLGNRGTGELFF
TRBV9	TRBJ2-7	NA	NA	TGTGCCAGCAGCGCAACATTGCCAGAGGTACTCAACGAGCAGTACTTC	CASSATLPEVLNEQYF
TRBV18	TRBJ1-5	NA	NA	TGTGCCAGCTCGGCCTCGGGTAATCAGCCCCAGCATTTT	CASSASGNQPQHF
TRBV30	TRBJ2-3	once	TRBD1	TGTGCCTGGATGGTAAAGGGGGCAGCTGATACGCAGTATTTT	CAWMVKGAADTQYF
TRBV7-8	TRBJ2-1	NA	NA	TGTGCCAGCAGCTTGGTAGGGCCAAGCGTCTCCTACAATGAGCAGTTCTTC	CASSLVGPSVSYNEQFF
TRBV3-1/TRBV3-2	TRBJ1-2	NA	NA	TGTGCCAGCAGCCAAGAAGATAGAAACTATGGCTACACCTTC	CASSQEDRNYGYTF
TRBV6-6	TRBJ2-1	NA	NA	TGTGCCAGCGCGTCGGGTCTAGGGGACGAGCAGTTCTTC	CASASGLGDEQFF
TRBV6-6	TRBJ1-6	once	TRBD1	TGTGCCAGCAGTCTCGACCGGGACAGCGGCGATTCACCCCTCCACTTT	CASSLDRDSGDSPLHF
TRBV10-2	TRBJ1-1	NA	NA	TGCGCCAGCAGTCAAGGGATTTACATGACTGAAGCTTTCTTT	CASSQGIYMTEAFF
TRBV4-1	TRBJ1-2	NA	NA	TGCGCCAGCAGCCATAGGAAGGACTATGGCTACACCTTC	CASSHRKDYGYTF
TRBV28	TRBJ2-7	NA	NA	TGTGCCAGCAGTTTCAGGGGGGCCCTCTCCTACGAGCAGTACTTC	CASSFRGALSYEQYF
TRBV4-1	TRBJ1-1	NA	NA	TGCGCCAGCAGCCGTCGAGCCTTGAACACTGAAGCTTTCTTT	CASSRRALNTEAFF
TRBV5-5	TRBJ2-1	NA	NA	TGTGCCAGCAGCCCCCGGAGGCGGAGGGAGTTCTTC	CASSPRRRREFF